This T cell receptor beta chain is drawn from a study of CD8 T cells in Susac syndrome. After extraction with the RNeasy kit, about 0.5 to 1 ug of the RNA was reverse transcribed using random hexamers. Across 54 Vbeta and 13 Jbeta, immunoSEQ multiplex PCR amplified TCR beta CDR3. Each CDR3 protein gets one entry after TCRdb re-called the immunoSEQ multiplex PCR reads with MiXCR. The data hold about 130,000 distinct CDR3 sequences, with more than 90% observed a single time. This CDR3 contains 12 residues. The V end was cut by 5 bases, the J end by 6 bases, with 10 bases between. Germline V lookup: CDR1 SGHKS, CDR2 YYEKEE (reference sequence).

Sequencing was carried out using CD4+ T cells from PBMCs. This chain connects TRBV5-5 to TRBJ2-3; D remains unclear. The TCR was taken from a human donor in good health. CDR3 residues: CASSIGLDTQYF. The CDR3 DNA sequence: TGTGCCAGCAGTATCGGGTTGGATACGCAGTATTTT. The variable domain in full, with the rest retrieved from reference TRBV5-5 and TRBJ2-3, is DAGVTQSPTHLIKTRGQQVTLRCSPISGHKSVSWYQQVLGQGPQFIFQYYEKEERGRGNFPDRFSARQFPNYSSELNVNALLLGDSALYLCASSIGLDTQYFGPGTRLTVL.